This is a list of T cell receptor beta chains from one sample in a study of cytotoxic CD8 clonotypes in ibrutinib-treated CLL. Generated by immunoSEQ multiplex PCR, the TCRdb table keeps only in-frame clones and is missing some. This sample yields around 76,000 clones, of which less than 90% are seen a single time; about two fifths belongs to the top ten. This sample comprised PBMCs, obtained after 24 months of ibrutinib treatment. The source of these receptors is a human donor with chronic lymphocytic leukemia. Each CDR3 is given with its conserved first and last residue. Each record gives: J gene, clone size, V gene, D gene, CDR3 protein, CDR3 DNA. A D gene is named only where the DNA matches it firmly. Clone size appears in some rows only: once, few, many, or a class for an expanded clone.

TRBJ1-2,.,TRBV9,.,CASSVGRDYGYTF,TGTGCCAGCAGCGTCGGGAGGGACTATGGCTACACCTTC
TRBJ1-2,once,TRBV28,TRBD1,CASSLPDRVGYTF,TGTGCCAGCAGCCTACCCGACAGGGTAGGCTACACCTTC
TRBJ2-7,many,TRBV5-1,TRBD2,CASSQRLSGSTYEQYF,TGCGCCAGCAGTCAACGACTTAGCGGGTCTACCTACGAGCAGTACTTC
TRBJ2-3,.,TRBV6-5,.,CASSYSSQLPDTQYF,TGTGCCAGCAGTTACTCGTCCCAACTGCCTGATACGCAGTATTTT
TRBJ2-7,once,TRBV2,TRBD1,CASSDVGQGIRNEQYF,TGTGCCAGCAGTGATGTGGGACAGGGGATCCGTAACGAGCAGTACTTC
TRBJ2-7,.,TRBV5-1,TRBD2,CASSPDSGRAEQYF,TGCGCCAGCAGCCCCGATAGCGGGAGGGCCGAGCAGTACTTC
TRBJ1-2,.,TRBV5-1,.,CASSKGYTAGQHLNYGYTF,TGCGCCAGCAGCAAGGGGTACACAGCAGGACAGCACCTTAACTATGGCTACACCTTC
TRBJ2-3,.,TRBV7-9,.,CASSPFTDTQYF,TGTGCCAGCAGCCCATTCACAGATACGCAGTATTTT
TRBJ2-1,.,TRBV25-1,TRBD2,CASSESGRGAINEQFF,TGTGCCAGCAGTGAATCGGGGAGGGGAGCCATCAATGAGCAGTTCTTC
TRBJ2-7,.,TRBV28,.,CASSEQGLRSYEQYF,TGTGCCAGCAGTGAACAGGGCCTACGATCCTACGAGCAGTACTTC
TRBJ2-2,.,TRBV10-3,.,CAISEPGAGITGELFF,TGTGCCATCAGTGAGCCAGGGGCGGGGATAACCGGGGAGCTGTTTTTT
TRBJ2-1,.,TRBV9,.,CASSPLARYSEQFF,TGTGCCAGCAGCCCCCTGGCCCGGTACTCTGAGCAGTTCTTC
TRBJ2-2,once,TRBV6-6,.,CASSPPALNTGELFF,TGTGCCAGCAGCCCCCCGGCCCTGAACACCGGGGAGCTGTTTTTT
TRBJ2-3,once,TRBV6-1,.,CASSHQGSSTDTQYF,TGTGCCAGCAGTCATCAGGGGAGTAGTACAGATACGCAGTATTTT
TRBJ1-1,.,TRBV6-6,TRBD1,CASREGQGAFF,TGTGCCAGCAGGGAGGGACAGGGAGCTTTCTTT
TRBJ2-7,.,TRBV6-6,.,CASSYGGYSYEQYF,TGTGCCAGCAGTTACGGCGGGTACTCCTACGAGCAGTACTTC
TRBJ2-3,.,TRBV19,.,CASSTGVASTDTQYF,TGTGCCAGTAGTACGGGGGTCGCTAGCACAGATACGCAGTATTTT
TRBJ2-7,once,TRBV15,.,CATSRVGQPGEQYF,TGTGCCACCAGCAGAGTGGGGCAGCCGGGTGAGCAGTACTTC
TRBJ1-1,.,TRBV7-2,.,CASSLGWGSNTEAFF,TGTGCCAGCAGCCTTGGGTGGGGGTCCAACACTGAAGCTTTCTTT
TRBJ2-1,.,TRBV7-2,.,CASSLSSANNEQFF,TGTGCCAGCAGCTTATCGTCGGCGAACAATGAGCAGTTCTTC
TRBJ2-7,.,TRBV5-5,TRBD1,CASSPGNRDRDHEQYF,TGCGCCAGCAGCCCAGGAAACCGGGACAGGGACCACGAGCAGTACTTC
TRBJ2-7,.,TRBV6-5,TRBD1,CASRVDRARYEQYF,TGTGCCAGCAGAGTCGACAGGGCGCGCTACGAGCAGTACTTC
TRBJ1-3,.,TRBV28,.,CASSSAEASGNTIYF,TGTGCCAGCAGTTCGGCGGAGGCATCTGGAAACACCATATATTTT
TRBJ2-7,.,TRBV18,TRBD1,CASSGLDRGPYEQYF,TGTGCCAGCTCGGGCTTGGACAGGGGGCCCTACGAGCAGTACTTC
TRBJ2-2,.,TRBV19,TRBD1,CASSPRDRDTGELFF,TGTGCCAGTAGCCCCCGGGACAGGGACACCGGGGAGCTGTTTTTT
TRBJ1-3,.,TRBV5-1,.,CASSLGSAQEFTIYF,TGCGCCAGCAGCTTGGGGTCAGCCCAAGAGTTCACCATATATTTT
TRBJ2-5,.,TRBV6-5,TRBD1,CASSYGADRGGETQYF,TGTGCCAGCAGTTACGGCGCGGACAGGGGCGGAGAGACCCAGTACTTC
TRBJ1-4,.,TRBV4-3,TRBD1,CASSLTGARSTNEKLFF,TGCGCCAGCAGCCTCACAGGGGCCCGATCAACTAATGAAAAACTGTTTTTT
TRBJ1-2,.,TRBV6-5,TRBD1,CASGAGGSYGYTF,TGTGCCAGCGGGGCAGGGGGCAGTTATGGCTACACCTTC
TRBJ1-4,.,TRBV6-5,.,CASSPGGEKLFF,TGTGCCAGCAGTCCGGGAGGGGAAAAACTGTTTTTT
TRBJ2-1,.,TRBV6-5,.,CASSRGYEQFF,TGTGCCAGCAGTAGGGGTTATGAGCAGTTCTTC
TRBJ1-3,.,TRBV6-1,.,CASRGTTGNTIYF,TGTGCCAGCAGAGGGACCACAGGAAACACCATATATTTT
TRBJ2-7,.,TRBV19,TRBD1,CASSPYRDRVSYEQYF,TGTGCCAGTAGTCCCTACCGGGACAGGGTCTCCTACGAGCAGTACTTC
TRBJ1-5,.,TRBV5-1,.,CASSLAGDTNQPQHF,TGCGCCAGCAGCTTGGCCGGAGACACCAATCAGCCCCAGCATTTT
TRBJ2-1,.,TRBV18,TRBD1,CASSPGQGSNEQFF,TGTGCCAGCTCACCAGGACAGGGTAGTAATGAGCAGTTCTTC
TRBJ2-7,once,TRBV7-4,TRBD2,CASSLILAGVYEQYF,TGTGCCAGCAGCTTAATCCTAGCGGGAGTTTACGAGCAGTACTTC
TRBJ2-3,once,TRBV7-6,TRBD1,CASSTPRGLTDTQYF,TGTGCCAGCAGCACACCCAGGGGGCTGACAGATACGCAGTATTTT
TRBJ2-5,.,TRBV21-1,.,CASSNPPLRGVPQETQYF,TGTGCCAGCAGCAACCCACCGCTCAGGGGGGTCCCCCAAGAGACCCAGTACTTC
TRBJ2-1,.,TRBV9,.,CASSPLASADPYNEQFF,TGTGCCAGCAGCCCCCTGGCTAGCGCGGACCCCTACAATGAGCAGTTCTTC
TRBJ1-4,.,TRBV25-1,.,CASRTSDGEKLFF,TGTGCCAGCAGGACCTCGGACGGTGAAAAACTGTTTTTT